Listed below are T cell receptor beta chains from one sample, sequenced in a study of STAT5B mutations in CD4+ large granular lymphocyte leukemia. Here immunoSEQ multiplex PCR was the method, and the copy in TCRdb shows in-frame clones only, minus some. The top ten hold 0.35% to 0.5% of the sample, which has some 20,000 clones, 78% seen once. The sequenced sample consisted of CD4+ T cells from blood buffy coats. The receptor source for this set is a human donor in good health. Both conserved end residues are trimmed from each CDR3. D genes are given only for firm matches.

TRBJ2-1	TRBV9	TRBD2	ASSVGSGRGSSYNEQF
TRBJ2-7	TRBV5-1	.	ASSLALEAYEQY
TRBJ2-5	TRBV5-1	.	ASSLGQGGEETQY
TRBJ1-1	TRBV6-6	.	ASSYPHGAWDTEAF
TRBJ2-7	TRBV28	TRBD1	ASSRETGVEQY
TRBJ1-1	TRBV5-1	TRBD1	ASSLLQGQGNTEAF
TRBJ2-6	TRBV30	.	AWSKTGANVLT
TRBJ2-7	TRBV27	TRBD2	ASSSWTSGREEQY
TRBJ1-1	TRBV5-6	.	ASSFVLMNTEAF
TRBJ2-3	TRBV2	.	ASQGFFTDTQY
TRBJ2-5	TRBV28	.	ASSPSRAQETQY
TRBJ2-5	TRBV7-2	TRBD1	ASRTGNRGVGETQY
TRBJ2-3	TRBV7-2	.	ASSLQSGSTDTQY
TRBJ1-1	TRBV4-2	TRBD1	ASSSRPGQGYTEAF
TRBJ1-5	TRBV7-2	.	ASSLGGGIQPQH
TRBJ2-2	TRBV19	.	ASKSGNTGELF
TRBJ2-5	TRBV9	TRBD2	ASSPGTSGLKTQY
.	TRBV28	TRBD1	ASSLRQGYEQY
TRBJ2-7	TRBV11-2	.	ASSPYGISYEQY
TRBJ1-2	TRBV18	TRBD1	ASSPRQGATNYGYT
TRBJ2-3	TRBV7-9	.	ASSSEGGGTQY
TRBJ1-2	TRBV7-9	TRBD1	ALGTVYGYT
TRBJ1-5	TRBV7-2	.	ASRRPGSNQPQH
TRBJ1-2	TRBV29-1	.	SVEPGRAAYT
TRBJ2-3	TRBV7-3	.	ASSLTSGQATQY
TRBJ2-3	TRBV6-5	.	ASSYSWVGTDTQY